Below, 32 T cell receptor beta chains from the same sample are listed, as sequenced in a study of tumor and adjacent non-tumor tissue in lung cancer. The library came from three nested PCR rounds adapted from ARM-PCR protocols. One entry per CDR3 protein, called by TCRdb with MiXCR from the multiplex PCR reads. The data show about 98,000 distinct CDR3 sequences, with about 80% seen just once and about 30% held by the top ten. The template was RNA from unsorted bulk tissue. Distant lung tissue was collected more than 3 cm away from the tumor edge. The sample comprised distant non-tumor lung tissue. The receptors shown here come from a man between 60 and 75 years old with small cell lung cancer.

This clonotype has only a few counts. A single base separates this from a much larger clone, so it may be a read error. No conserved phenylalanine or tryptophan ends this CDR3, so it is likely a read error. The genes are TRBV6-1 and TRBJ2-2; tentative D call: TRBD2 (6 bases). Trimming stripped 3 bases from V and 7 bases from J, with 15 bases between. The CDR3 is made up of 15 amino acids. The V gene's germline CDR1 is MNHNS and CDR2 SASEGT. This chain's CDR3 is CASSETSGQVGELFS. The CDR3 coding sequence is TGTGCCAGCAGTGAGACTAGTGGGCAAGTCGGGGAGCTGTTTTCT.

This clonotype was picked up a small number of times. It may be a read error: a sequence one base away is much more abundant. The chain recombines TRBV5-4 with TRBJ2-3; D unclear. CDR1 and CDR2 from the germline V gene are SGHNT and YYREEE (reference sequence). This CDR3 has 12 amino acids. V was pared by 1 base and J by 7 bases, with 7 bases between. CDR3 nucleotides: TGTGCCAGCAGCTTGTATTCATATACGCAGTATTTT. Protein sequence: CASSLYSYTQYF.

A note on this clonotype: One end of the junction is discordant with germline, which a read error may explain. The J gene is TRBJ2-1, the V gene TRBV4-2, with D possibly TRBD2 on 5 matching bases. Germline V gene lookup returns CDR1 LGHNA and CDR2 YNFKEQ. The CDR3 covers 15 residues. CDR3 coding DNA: TGTGCCAGCAACCAAGAGGGCCTAGTTTACGATGAGCAGTTCTTC. Translated: CASNQEGLVYDEQFF.

As regards this clonotype: At one end the junction does not follow the germline gene, possibly because of a read error. The rearrangement uses TRBV4-1 and TRBJ2-2; 8 bases are shared with TRBD2. Germline V CDR1 and CDR2: MGHRA, YSYEKL. The CDR3 has 16 amino acids. The CDR3 DNA follows: TGCGCCAGCAGCCACCCCATCACGGGGGGGGTCGACGGGAGCTGTTTT. Its protein product is CASSHPITGGVDGSCF.

To note about this clonotype: The junction and the germline gene differ at one end; a read error may be behind it. V usage is TRBV13 and J usage is TRBJ2-1; 7 nucleotides line up with TRBD2. The germline CDR1 and CDR2 sequences are PRHDT and FYEKMQ (reference sequence). The CDR3 has 13 amino acids. CDR3 sequence reads: CASCSGGSDEQFF. Here the CDR3 DNA reads TGCGCCAGCTGCTCCGGCGGGAGCGATGAGCAGTTCTTC.

Turning to this clonotype: Germline and junction disagree at one end, which may indicate a read error. V and J are TRBV6-2 or TRBV6-3 and TRBJ2-7; TRBD2 agrees at 9 bases. The V gene's germline CDR1 is MNHEY and CDR2 SVGEGT. CDR3 length equals 14 residues. CDR3 residues: CASKIAGVLMEQYF. The CDR3 DNA reads TGTGCAAGCAAGATAGCGGGAGTCCTTATGGAGCAGTACTTC.

A word on this clonotype: One end of the junction varies from germline; a read error may be responsible. The chain joins TRBV6-2 or TRBV6-3 to TRBJ2-7, with a weak D call TRBD2 (5 bases). Germline assignment: CDR1 MNHEY and CDR2 SVGEGT. The CDR3 is 14 residues long. Here the CDR3 DNA reads TGTGCCAGCAAGATAATGGGAGCCCCTATGGAGCGGTACTTC. Protein sequence: CASKIMGAPMERYF.

Worth noting for this clonotype: One end of the junction does not line up with germline, which may come from a read error. The chain recombines TRBV11-2 with TRBJ2-1; D not resolved. Germline V gene sequence: CDR1 SGHAT, CDR2 FQNNGV. CDR3 length: 17 amino acids. DNA for the CDR3: TGTGCCAGCAACTTAGTGACTGCCCAGAGCTCCTACGATGAGCGGTTCTTC. This sequence encodes CASNLVTAQSSYDERFF.

V gene TRBV4-1 combines with J gene TRBJ2-7; a possible D gene is TRBD1 (5 bases). V was shortened by 8 bases and J by 3 bases, with 17 bases between the two germline ends. Per germline, CDR1 MGHRA and CDR2 YSYEKL. The CDR3 has 14 residues. The CDR3, as DNA: TGCGCCAGCGGCCGGCAGGGTGGAGACTACGAGCAGTACTTC. It yields the protein CASGRQGGDYEQYF.

V is TRBV29-1 and J is TRBJ2-7; 7 bases fit TRBD2. Germline lookup yields CDR1 SQVTM and CDR2 ANQGSEA. The CDR3 length is 14 residues. The junction had 9 bases not matched to a gene; V was cut back by 4 bases and J by 3 bases. The chain's CDR3 is CSVAGGSIYYEQYF. The CDR3 DNA sequence: TGCAGCGTTGCTGGCGGGAGCATCTACTACGAGCAGTACTTC.

The genes are TRBV6-5 and TRBJ1-6; D gene ambiguous. Trimming stripped 0 bases from V and 9 bases from J, with 15 bases between. Germline V gives CDR1 MNHEY, CDR2 SVGAGI. The CDR3 loop spans 16 amino acids. Here the CDR3 DNA reads TGTGCCAGCAGTTACTCGCCGGACGGGGTAGGTTCACCCCTCCACTTT. It encodes CASSYSPDGVGSPLHF.

With regard to this clonotype: The final CDR3 position lacks the conserved phenylalanine or tryptophan, pointing to a likely read error. The chain joins TRBV4-1 to TRBJ1-5, with D maybe TRBD1 (5 bases). The CDR3 loop spans 15 amino acids. Germline V gives CDR1 MGHRA, CDR2 YSYEKL. The chain's CDR3 is CSSSQEETGVRPQHS. The CDR3 DNA reads as TGCTCCAGCAGCCAAGAGGAAACAGGTGTTCGGCCCCAGCATTCT.

This clonotype occurred once. This rearrangement joins TRBV20-1 to TRBJ2-1, with 8 bases aligning to TRBD2. This CDR3 region has 15 residues. Germline CDR1 reads DFQATT; CDR2 reads SNEGSKA (reference sequence). The trim removed 5 bases at V and 10 bases at J, leaving 16 bases unmatched. DNA of the CDR3: TGCAGTGCTCGACCCGGGACTAGGGGGATAGAAGAGCAGTTCTTC. Translated: CSARPGTRGIEEQFF.

To note about this clonotype: A read error may be the cause here, since a much bigger clone is one base away. The rearrangement joins TRBV20-1 to TRBJ2-7; D may correspond to TRBD1 or TRBD2 (5 bases each). The CDR3 spans 13 residues. Germline V gene lookup returns CDR1 DFQATT and CDR2 SNEGSKA (reference sequence). Trimming removed 5 bases at V and 3 bases at J, with 14 bases between. The CDR3 reads CSAVRGEGYEQYF. The CDR3 coding sequence is TGCAGTGCTGTGAGGGGAGAGGGCTACGAGCAGTACTTC.

On this clonotype: A much larger clonotype is one base distant, so this may be a read error. The chain employs TRBV5-4 and TRBJ2-7, with a possible D match to TRBD1 (5 bases). Trimming took off 4 bases at V and 3 bases at J, with 8 bases between the two ends. Germline CDR1 reads SGHNT; CDR2 reads YYREEE (reference sequence). This CDR3 contains 12 residues. The CDR3 region has the DNA TGTGCCAGCAGCATGGACAACTACGAGCAGTACTTC. Its translation: CASSMDNYEQYF.

This rearrangement joins TRBV11-2 to TRBJ2-1; D is undetermined. Trimming took 9 bases from V and 0 from J, leaving 15 bases between them. This CDR3 contains 15 residues. Germline-derived CDR1 and CDR2 are SGHAT and FQNNGV. The CDR3, as DNA: TGTGCCAGTGGCTCAGAGCCCGCCTCCTACAATGAGCAGTTCTTC. Protein: CASGSEPASYNEQFF.

J is TRBJ2-3 and V is TRBV29-1, with D perhaps matching TRBD1 or TRBD2 (5 bases each). Germline assignment: CDR1 SQVTM and CDR2 ANQGSEA. V was shortened by 7 bases and J by 5 bases, with 16 bases between the two germline ends. The CDR3 is 13 residues long. For the CDR3, the DNA is TGCAGCGGGGGACGGGCTCGTGGAGATACGCAGTATTTT. This gives the protein CSGGRARGDTQYF.

As regards this clonotype: In this CDR3 the conserved last residue, phenylalanine or tryptophan, is missing, so a read error is likely. The chain joins TRBV12-3 or TRBV12-4 to TRBJ1-5; no clear D gene. The V end lost 10 bases, the J end lost 3 bases, and 10 bases lay between the germline ends. This CDR3 spans 12 amino acids. CDR3 amino acids: CAISRDNQPQHS. CDR3 sequence (DNA): TGTGCCATCAGCCGAGACAATCAGCCCCAGCATTCT.

This clonotype came up a few times. This CDR3 is missing its conserved last phenylalanine or tryptophan, likely due to a read error. The chain links TRBV12-3 or TRBV12-4 to TRBJ2-1, with D perhaps TRBD1 (6 bases). This CDR3 spans 14 amino acids. V lost 6 bases, J lost 6 bases, and 15 bases lay in between. CDR3 in DNA: TGTGCCAGCAGCCTTAGTCTACAGGGCAATGAGCAGTTCCTC. It specifies CASSLSLQGNEQFL.

About this clonotype: This may be a read error, as it is one base from a much larger clone. The gene calls are TRBV24-1 and TRBJ2-2; 7 nucleotides match TRBD1. In germline, CDR1 is KGHDR, CDR2 SFDVKD. This CDR3 has 13 residues. CDR3 sequence reads: CATSVTGVEELVF. Here the CDR3 DNA reads TGTGCCACCAGTGTAACAGGGGTGGAGGAGCTGGTTTTT.

The rearrangement joins TRBV6-5 to TRBJ2-7; D is possibly TRBD1 or TRBD2 (5 bases each). This CDR3 region has 13 residues. Germline CDR1 and CDR2: MNHEY and SVGAGI. V dropped 7 bases and J dropped 13 bases, with 23 bases sitting between them. In DNA, the CDR3 is TGTGCCAGCACTAGGGGAGCATCCTACGAGTATTACTTC. Protein sequence: CASTRGASYEYYF.

Remarks on this clonotype: One end of the junction fails to match germline, which may point to a read error. The V and J genes are TRBV4-2 and TRBJ2-5; 8 bases fit TRBD2. Per germline, CDR1 LGHNA and CDR2 YNFKEQ. The CDR3 extends over 18 amino acids. The CDR3 sequence is CARSQASGSSFGGETQYF. CDR3 bases: TGTGCCAGAAGCCAAGCCAGCGGGAGTAGCTTTGGGGGGGAGACCCAGTACTTC.

This clonotype was seen many times. The V and J genes are TRBV7-8 and TRBJ2-2; D not certain. CDR3 length equals 13 residues. V was shortened by 5 bases and J by 5 bases, with 9 bases between the two germline ends. Germline CDR1 SGHVS, CDR2 FQNEAQ. CDR3 region: CASSNPWTGELFF. The DNA of the CDR3 is TGTGCCAGCAGCAACCCGTGGACCGGGGAGCTGTTTTTT.

This rearrangement joins TRBV6-1 to TRBJ2-1; 9 bases are shared with TRBD2. This CDR3 has 14 amino acids. CDR1 is MNHNS, CDR2 SASEGT, per germline. With V trimmed by 7 bases and J by 10 bases, 11 bases remained unmatched. This CDR3 reads CASICSGSRTEQFF. CDR3 nucleotide sequence: TGTGCCAGCATCTGTAGCGGGAGTAGGACAGAGCAGTTCTTC.

Notes on this clonotype: Since a much larger clone is just one base distant, this may be a read error. The chain recombines TRBV20-1 with TRBJ2-1, with D uncertain. The CDR3 length is 16 residues. Germline V gives CDR1 DFQATT, CDR2 SNEGSKA (reference sequence). The CDR3 DNA reads TGCAGTGCTAGAGATGGGGTTTTAAGCTCCTACGATGAGCAGTTCTTC. Translation: CSARDGVLSSYDEQFF.

For this clonotype: One end of the junction does not line up with germline, which may come from a read error. The chain uses TRBV6-1 and TRBJ2-1; possibly TRBD2 for D (6 bases). This CDR3 has 14 residues. Germline V gene lookup returns CDR1 MNHNS and CDR2 SASEGT. The chain's CDR3 is CASADSGLYNEQLF. Here the CDR3 DNA reads TGTGCCAGCGCCGACAGCGGGCTTTACAATGAGCAGCTCTTC.

Concerning this clonotype: Because it lacks the conserved phenylalanine or tryptophan at the end, this CDR3 is likely a read error. No DNA is shown, since the ends of the CDR3 on it are uncertain; the CDR3 is the one TCRdb lists. Here the CDR3 reads CASSFGGGAAERYL. The chain uses TRBV12-3 or TRBV12-4 and TRBJ2-7; the table assigns TRBD1, which was not confirmed against the DNA. With termini counted, the CDR3 has 14 amino acids.

A word on this clonotype: One end of the junction varies from germline; a read error may be responsible. The chain recombines TRBV4-2 with TRBJ2-1; D ambiguous. Looked up from germline, CDR1 is LGHNA and CDR2 is YNFKEQ. The CDR3 is made up of 15 amino acids. The CDR3 DNA reads as TGTGCCAACAGCCAAGTCGGCCACCCGTACAATGAGCAGTTCTTC. Protein sequence: CANSQVGHPYNEQFF.

A word on this clonotype: The junction does not match germline at one end; this may be a read error. CDR3 region: CASSLGALTRGHDQFF. DNA of the CDR3: TGCGCCAGCAGCTTGGGCGCGCTGACAAGGGGGCATGATCAGTTCTTC. The chain combines TRBV5-1 with TRBJ2-1; 7 bases align to TRBD1. This CDR3 contains 16 residues. The V gene's germline CDR1 is SGHRS and CDR2 YFSETQ.

In the case of this clonotype: At one end the junction does not follow the germline gene, possibly because of a read error. This chain links TRBV13 with TRBJ2-1; TRBD2 is a possible D gene (6 bases). Germline values: CDR1 PRHDT, CDR2 FYEKMQ (reference sequence). The CDR3 length is 15 residues. DNA of the CDR3: TGTGGCACCGTCAGGTGGGGGGTCTCCTACAATGATCAGTTCTTC. Translation: CGTVRWGVSYNDQFF.

The chain employs TRBV10-3 and TRBJ1-2; D is unresolved. Germline V gene sequence: CDR1 ENHRY, CDR2 SYGVKD. Trimming pared 3 bases from V and 10 bases from J, leaving 21 bases between. The CDR3 loop spans 15 amino acids. CDR3 DNA: TGTGCCATCAGTGATTTTAGGTCCGGGTCGGATGTCTACACCTTC. Residues: CAISDFRSGSDVYTF.

For this clonotype: A read error may account for a junction end that differs from germline. J is TRBJ2-1 and V is TRBV12-3 or TRBV12-4; D is uncertain. The CDR3 runs 13 residues. This chain's CDR3 is CASSLGLYNEQPF. As DNA, the CDR3 is TGTGCCAGCAGTTTAGGTCTCTACAATGAGCAGCCCTTC.